This note documents a single T cell receptor (beta chain) sequence. The sample comes from a study of blood T cell repertoires in COVID-19. Study details: Samples of COVID-19 (acute and convalescent) were obtained from the United States, Italy and Spain.

Using immunoSEQ multiplex PCR, the repertoire was profiled, and TCRdb retains in-frame clones only, with some absent. The profile shows 260,000 or so clones, nearly 90% of them singletons. Trimming removed 6 bases at V and 0 bases at J, with 20 bases between. Per the germline V gene, CDR1 is LNHDA and CDR2 is SQIVND (reference sequence). The CDR3 is 17 amino acids. This receptor was identified in a man between 18 and 29 years old with active or convalescent COVID-19. Sequenced sample: peripheral blood. The J gene is TRBJ1-1, the V gene TRBV19, with D possibly TRBD1 on 5 matching bases. The chain's CDR3 is CASSDKSRGEVNTEAFF. Here the CDR3 DNA reads TGTGCCAGTAGCGACAAATCTCGGGGGGAAGTGAACACTGAAGCTTTCTTT.